The 19 T cell receptor beta chains presented below share a single source sample, sequenced in a study of T and B cells in COVID-19 patients. Each TRB amplification used roughly 230-550 ng of genomic DNA from blood. Multiplex PCR with BIOMED2 TRB-A/B primer pools amplified TRB rearrangements. Each CDR3 protein gets one entry after TCRdb re-called the multiplex PCR reads with MiXCR. Altogether about 11,000 distinct CDR3 sequences are present, approximately 35% being singletons, with the ten largest covering 15% to 20%. Material: blood. The receptors shown here come from a human donor with active COVID-19.

This clonotype rates as medium-sized. The rearrangement joins TRBV12-3 or TRBV12-4 to TRBJ2-7, with D hard to call. The CDR3 is 14 amino acids. Between the trimmed V and J ends, which lost 3 bases and 3 bases, there was a span of 12 bases. The CDR3 DNA reads TGTGCCAGCAGTTTGAACGGGTTCGTCTACGAGCAGTACTTC. This gives the protein CASSLNGFVYEQYF.

The rearrangement uses TRBV20-1 and TRBJ1-2, with 7 bases that match TRBD1. Germline trimming cut 3 bases from V and 4 bases from J; bases unmatched to any gene: 11. The CDR3 spans 15 residues. Per germline, CDR1 DFQATT and CDR2 SNEGSKA (reference sequence). Here the CDR3 reads CSASDTGARGYGYTF. The CDR3 nucleotides are TGCAGTGCTAGCGATACAGGGGCCCGGGGCTATGGCTACACCTTC.

V is TRBV7-6 and J is TRBJ1-6; D is unclear. Germline V gene sequence: CDR1 SGHVS, CDR2 FNYEAQ. The V end lost 5 bases, the J end lost 4 bases, and 24 bases lay between the germline ends. This CDR3 region has 19 residues. The CDR3 sequence is CASSTTTLVPLEYNSPLHF. DNA of the CDR3: TGTGCCAGCAGCACCACCACCCTGGTTCCGTTGGAGTATAATTCACCCCTCCACTTT. The full variable domain, completed using reference TRBV7-6 and TRBJ1-6, is GAGVSQSPRYKVTKRGQDVALRCDPISGHVSLYWYRQALGQGPEFLTYFNYEAQQDKSGLPNDRFSAERPEGSISTLTIQRTEQRDSAMYRCASSTTTLVPLEYNSPLHFGNGTRLTVT.

By sample share, this clonotype is medium-sized (0.01 to 0.1%). The gene calls are TRBV18 and TRBJ2-1, with D tentatively TRBD1 or TRBD2 (5 bases each). Trimming took off 2 bases at V and 7 bases at J, with 15 bases between the two ends. Germline CDR1 reads KGHSH; CDR2 reads LQKENI. The CDR3 has 15 amino acids. In nucleotides, the CDR3 is TGTGCCAGCTCACCAAGTCGGGACGGTACAAATGAGCAGTTCTTC. The encoded protein is CASSPSRDGTNEQFF.

The sample holds a few counts of this clonotype. The genes are TRBV30 and TRBJ1-2; 10 positions match TRBD1. Germline-derived CDR1 and CDR2 are GTSNPN and SVGIG (reference sequence). The CDR3 extends over 13 amino acids. After removal of 8 bases from V and 2 bases from J, the junction contained 5 bases not matched to a gene. The CDR3 loop reads CALRQGANYGYTF. The CDR3 DNA reads TGTGCCCTAAGACAGGGGGCCAACTATGGCTACACCTTC. Full variable domain (missing parts from reference TRBV30 and TRBJ1-2): SQTIHQWPATLVQPVGSPLSLECTVEGTSNPNLYWYRQAAGRGLQLLFYSVGIGQISSEVPQNLSASRPQDRQFILSSKKLLLSDSGFYLCALRQGANYGYTFGSGTRLTVV.

This clonotype is categorized as medium-sized (0.01 to 0.1%). The chain employs TRBV30 and TRBJ1-2, with D unclear. Trimming pared 2 bases from V and 8 bases from J, leaving 15 bases between. The germline V gene has CDR1 GTSNPN and CDR2 SVGIG (reference sequence). The CDR3 covers 13 residues. CDR3: CAWSLSPGWGYTF. The CDR3 nucleotides are TGTGCCTGGAGTCTATCACCCGGATGGGGCTACACCTTC. Full variable domain (missing parts from reference TRBV30 and TRBJ1-2): SQTIHQWPATLVQPVGSPLSLECTVEGTSNPNLYWYRQAAGRGLQLLFYSVGIGQISSEVPQNLSASRPQDRQFILSSKKLLLSDSGFYLCAWSLSPGWGYTFGSGTRLTVV.

V usage is TRBV6-5 and J usage is TRBJ1-6; TRBD1 matches 7 bases. V gave up 10 bases and J gave up 3 bases; unmatched junction bases: 9. CDR3 size: 15 residues. Germline loops: CDR1 MNHEY, CDR2 SVGAGI. The CDR3 sequence is CATLPGTVYNSPLHF. The DNA for the CDR3 is TGTGCCACCCTTCCCGGGACAGTCTATAATTCACCCCTCCACTTT.

This clonotype was observed a few times. This chain uses TRBV30 with TRBJ2-7; 10 bases are shared with TRBD2. This CDR3 has 16 residues. Germline V lookup: CDR1 GTSNPN, CDR2 SVGIG (reference sequence). V was clipped by 3 bases and J by 2 bases; unmatched bases: 10. The chain's CDR3 is CAWRGASGGPPYEQYF. CDR3 bases: TGTGCCTGGAGAGGGGCTAGCGGGGGCCCTCCCTACGAGCAGTACTTC.

In this sample, this clonotype is medium-sized. The chain recombines TRBV29-1 with TRBJ1-4; 11 bases are shared with TRBD1. Looked up from germline, CDR1 is SQVTM and CDR2 is ANQGSEA. V was clipped by 8 bases and J by 5 bases; unmatched bases: 4. The CDR3 has 13 amino acids. The CDR3 DNA sequence: TGCAGCCACAGGACAGGGGGCAATGAAAAACTGTTTTTT. Encoded protein: CSHRTGGNEKLFF. Complete variable domain (other parts from reference TRBV29-1 and TRBJ1-4): SAVISQKPSRDICQRGTSLTIQCQVDSQVTMMFWYRQQPGQSLTLIATANQGSEATYESGFVIDKFPISRPNLTFSTLTVSNMSPEDSSIYLCSHRTGGNEKLFFGSGTQLSVL.

The V call is TRBV6-1, the J call TRBJ1-4; 9 bases are a match to TRBD1. Per germline, CDR1 MNHNS and CDR2 SASEGT. With V trimmed by 8 bases and J by 9 bases, 7 bases remained unmatched. The CDR3 is made up of 13 amino acids. The CDR3 loop is CASGTGGRQKLFF. CDR3 sequence (DNA): TGTGCCAGCGGTACAGGGGGCAGGCAAAAACTGTTTTTT.

This clonotype was seen more than once but under ten times. J is TRBJ1-1 and V is TRBV19; the match to TRBD1 covers 8 bases. J was trimmed by 0 bases and V by 6 bases; bases with no gene match: 3. The CDR3 covers 14 residues. Germline assignment: CDR1 LNHDA and CDR2 SQIVND (reference sequence). CDR3 nucleotides: TGTGCCAGTAGGGGACAGGTTTTGAACACTGAAGCTTTCTTT. Translating it yields CASRGQVLNTEAFF.

V and J are TRBV20-1 and TRBJ2-1, with TRBD2 identical over 8 bases. CDR1 DFQATT and CDR2 SNEGSKA come from the germline V gene (reference sequence). The trim removed 6 bases at V and 3 bases at J, leaving 4 bases unmatched. The CDR3 has 13 residues. CDR3 amino acids: CSAWGLVYNEQFF. For the CDR3, the DNA is TGCAGTGCATGGGGACTAGTCTACAATGAGCAGTTCTTC.

This clonotype is medium-sized in the sample. This chain joins TRBV12-3 or TRBV12-4 and TRBJ2-7; D unclear. V was trimmed by 5 bases and J by 9 bases, leaving 14 bases between them. The CDR3 totals 12 residues. The CDR3 region has the DNA TGTGCCAGCAGTCTATTGGGCACTGCGCAGTACTTC. It is translated as CASSLLGTAQYF.

The CDR3 DNA sequence: TGTGCCACCAGCAGAGATATCGTTGGGTGGGTAGGAGATACGCAGTATTTT. It translates to CATSRDIVGWVGDTQYF. The chain couples TRBV15 to TRBJ2-3; no clear D. The CDR3 is 17 amino acids. Per the germline V gene, CDR1 is LNHNV and CDR2 is YYDKDF (reference sequence). The V end lost 0 bases, the J end lost 5 bases, and 18 bases lay between the germline ends.

Within the sample, this clonotype is medium-sized. V and J are TRBV6-5 and TRBJ2-1; 8 bases match TRBD2. V lost 0 bases and J lost 4; bases outside the gene matches: 11. CDR3 length: 18 amino acids. Per germline, CDR1 MNHEY and CDR2 SVGAGI. CDR3 in amino acids: CASSYSIHSGGAYNEQFF. In DNA form, the CDR3 reads TGTGCCAGCAGTTACTCGATTCATTCGGGGGGGGCTTACAATGAGCAGTTCTTC.

V gene TRBV6-2 or TRBV6-3 combines with J gene TRBJ1-6, with 7 bases matching TRBD1. This CDR3 spans 15 amino acids. With 6 bases clipped from V and 0 bases from J, the junction kept 2 bases outside the gene matches. Germline CDR1 reads MNHEY; CDR2 reads SVGEGT. The CDR3 DNA follows: TGTGCCAGCAGAGACAGGGACTCCTATAATTCACCCCTCCACTTT. Amino acids: CASRDRDSYNSPLHF.

The chain recombines TRBV5-4 with TRBJ2-1; D possibly matches TRBD1 or TRBD2 (6 bases each). The V end lost 1 base, the J end lost 4 bases, and 12 bases lay between the germline ends. This CDR3 spans 15 amino acids. Germline V gene lookup returns CDR1 SGHNT and CDR2 YYREEE (reference sequence). Here the CDR3 DNA reads TGTGCCAGCAGCTTGATGGGGGGCGCTTACAATGAGCAGTTCTTC. Translated, it gives CASSLMGGAYNEQFF.

The table lists this clonotype with a few counts. The chain joins TRBV6-5 to TRBJ1-1; possibly TRBD1 for D (6 bases). CDR1 is MNHEY, CDR2 SVGAGI, per germline. The V end lost 0 bases, the J end lost 1 base, and 12 bases lay between the germline ends. The CDR3 spans 16 residues. The CDR3 protein is CASSYSPGQTNTEAFF. The CDR3 bases are TGTGCCAGCAGTTACTCTCCGGGACAAACGAACACTGAAGCTTTCTTT.

For this clonotype: The germline gene is not matched at one end of the junction; a read error may be the cause. The chain employs TRBV4-2 and TRBJ2-1; the D is unclear. CDR1 is LGHNA, CDR2 YNFKEQ, per germline. The CDR3 sequence is 15 residues long. This chain's CDR3 is CASSRIGSTYNEQFF. CDR3 nucleotide sequence: TGCGCCAGCAGCCGCATAGGATCCACCTACAATGAGCAGTTCTTC.